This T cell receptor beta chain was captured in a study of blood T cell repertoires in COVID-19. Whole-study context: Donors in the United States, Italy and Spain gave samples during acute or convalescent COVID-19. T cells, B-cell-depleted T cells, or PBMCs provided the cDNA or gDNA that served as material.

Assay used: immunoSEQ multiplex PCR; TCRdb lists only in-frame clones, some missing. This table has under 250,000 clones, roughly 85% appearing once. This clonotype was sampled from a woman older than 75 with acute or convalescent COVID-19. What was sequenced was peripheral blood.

The CDR3 DNA reads TGTGCCAGCAGTGAAACCAGGACAGGGACAAATACGCAGTATTTT. Translated: CASSETRTGTNTQYF. The chain joins TRBV6-4 to TRBJ2-3; 8 bases map to TRBD1. Per the germline V gene, CDR1 is MRHNA and CDR2 is SNTAGT. V lost 3 bases to trimming and J lost 7 bases; unmatched junction nucleotides: 9. This CDR3 region has 15 residues.